This TCR beta chain was observed in a study of metastatic and nonmetastatic thyroid tumors. TCRdb re-clonotyped the PCR reads via MiXCR. The sample shows tens of thousands of clones, about 20% of them seen only once. This clone was found many times. Ahead of thyroid surgery, no patient had received treatment of any kind. This CDR3 has 14 amino acids. V was clipped by 4 bases and J by 5 bases; unmatched bases: 6. Germline lookup yields CDR1 SGHTS and CDR2 YDEGEE. The chain joins TRBV5-8 to TRBJ2-5; TRBD1 aligns across 9 bases. The sequenced material came from adjacent normal tissue. This sequence was found in a female donor with papillary thyroid cancer or a benign thyroid nodule (not recorded which). Some clones in this sample may be carry-over from other donors' samples. The CDR3 here is CASSTGTGLETQYF. CDR3 DNA sequence: TGTGCCAGCAGCACCGGGACAGGGCTGGAGACCCAGTACTTC.